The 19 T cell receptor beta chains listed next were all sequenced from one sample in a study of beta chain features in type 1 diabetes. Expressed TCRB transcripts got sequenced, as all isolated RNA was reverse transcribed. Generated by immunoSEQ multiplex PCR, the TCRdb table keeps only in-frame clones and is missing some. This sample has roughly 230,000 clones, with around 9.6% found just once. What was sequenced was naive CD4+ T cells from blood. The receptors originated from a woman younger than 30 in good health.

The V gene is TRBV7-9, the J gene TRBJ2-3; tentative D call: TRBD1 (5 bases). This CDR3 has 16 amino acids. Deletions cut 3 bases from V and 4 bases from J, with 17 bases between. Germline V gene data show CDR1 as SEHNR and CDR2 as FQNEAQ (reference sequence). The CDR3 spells CASSFTLPGLPDTQYF. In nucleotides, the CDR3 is TGTGCCAGCAGCTTCACGTTGCCAGGGTTGCCAGATACGCAGTATTTT.

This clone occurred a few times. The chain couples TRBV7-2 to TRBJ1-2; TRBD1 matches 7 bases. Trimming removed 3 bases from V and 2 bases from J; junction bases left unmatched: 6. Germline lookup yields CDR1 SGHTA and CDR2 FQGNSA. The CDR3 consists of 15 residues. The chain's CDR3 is CASSLTGSSNYGYTF. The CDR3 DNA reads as TGTGCCAGCAGCTTGACAGGGTCGTCGAACTATGGCTACACCTTC.

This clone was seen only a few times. This CDR3 reads CASSTISGSDEQYF. The CDR3 nucleotides read TGCGCCAGCAGTACTATATCCGGTTCCGACGAGCAGTACTTC. The V call is TRBV5-1, the J call TRBJ2-7, with D uncertain. The CDR3 has 14 residues. V lost 5 bases and J lost 5, with 17 bases in between. Germline CDR1 reads SGHRS; CDR2 reads YFSETQ.

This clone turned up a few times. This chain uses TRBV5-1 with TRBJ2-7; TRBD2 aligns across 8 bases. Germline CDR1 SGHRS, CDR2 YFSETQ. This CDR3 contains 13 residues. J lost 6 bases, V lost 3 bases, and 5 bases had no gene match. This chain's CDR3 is CASSSGGDREQYF. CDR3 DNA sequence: TGCGCCAGCAGCTCCGGGGGGGACCGCGAGCAGTACTTC.

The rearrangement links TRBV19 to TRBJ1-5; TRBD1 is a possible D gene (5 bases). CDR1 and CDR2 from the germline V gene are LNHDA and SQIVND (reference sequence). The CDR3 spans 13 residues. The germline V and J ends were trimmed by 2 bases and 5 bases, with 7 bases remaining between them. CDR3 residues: CASSIFRDQPQHF. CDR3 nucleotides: TGTGCCAGTAGTATATTCAGGGATCAGCCCCAGCATTTT.

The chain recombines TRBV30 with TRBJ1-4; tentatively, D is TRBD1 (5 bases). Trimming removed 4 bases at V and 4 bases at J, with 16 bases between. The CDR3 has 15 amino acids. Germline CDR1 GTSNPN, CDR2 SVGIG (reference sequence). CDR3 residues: CAWNGGGSNNEKLFF. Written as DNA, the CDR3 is TGTGCCTGGAATGGGGGGGGGTCAAATAATGAAAAACTGTTTTTT.

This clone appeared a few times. CDR3 protein: CASRSGLAGVAEQYF. The DNA for the CDR3 is TGTGCCAGCAGGTCCGGACTAGCGGGAGTGGCGGAGCAGTACTTC. The chain uses TRBV6-5 and TRBJ2-7, with TRBD2 matching over 13 bases. Germline V gives CDR1 MNHEY, CDR2 SVGAGI. The CDR3 covers 15 residues. V shed 6 bases and J 7 bases; nucleotides not matched to a gene: 9.

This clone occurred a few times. The CDR3 sequence: CAISDSRLGETQYF. The CDR3 DNA is TGTGCCATCAGTGACAGTCGACTTGGAGAGACCCAGTACTTC. The rearrangement links TRBV10-3 to TRBJ2-5; no firm D call. This CDR3 comprises 14 residues. Trimming removed 3 bases from V and 4 bases from J, with 12 bases in between. The V gene's germline CDR1 is ENHRY and CDR2 SYGVKD.

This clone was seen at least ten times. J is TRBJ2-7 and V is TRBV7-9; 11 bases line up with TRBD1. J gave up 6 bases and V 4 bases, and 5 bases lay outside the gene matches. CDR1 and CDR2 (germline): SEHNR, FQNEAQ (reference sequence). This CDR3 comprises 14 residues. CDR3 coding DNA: TGTGCCAGCAGCTCGACCGGGACAGGGGGCGAGCAGTACTTC. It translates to CASSSTGTGGEQYF.

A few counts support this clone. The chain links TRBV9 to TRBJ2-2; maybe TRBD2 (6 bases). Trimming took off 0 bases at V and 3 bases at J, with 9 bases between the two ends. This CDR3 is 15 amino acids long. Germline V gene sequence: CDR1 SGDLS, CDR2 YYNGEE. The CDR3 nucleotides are TGTGCCAGCAGCGTAGCCCGCGGGGACACCGGGGAGCTGTTTTTT. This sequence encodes CASSVARGDTGELFF.

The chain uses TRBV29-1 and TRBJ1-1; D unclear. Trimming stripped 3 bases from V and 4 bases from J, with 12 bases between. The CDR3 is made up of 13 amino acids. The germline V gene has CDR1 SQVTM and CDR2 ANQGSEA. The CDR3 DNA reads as TGCAGCGTTGATGAGAGCCATGGCACTGAAGCTTTCTTT. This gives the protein CSVDESHGTEAFF.

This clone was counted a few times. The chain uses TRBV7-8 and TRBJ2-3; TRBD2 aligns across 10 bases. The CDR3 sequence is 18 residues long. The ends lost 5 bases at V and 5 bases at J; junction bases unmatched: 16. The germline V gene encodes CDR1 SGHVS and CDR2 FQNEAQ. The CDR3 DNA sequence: TGTGCCAGCAGCCTCCCCGGGGGAGCGGGAGGGCAGGAAGATACGCAGTATTTT. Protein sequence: CASSLPGGAGGQEDTQYF.

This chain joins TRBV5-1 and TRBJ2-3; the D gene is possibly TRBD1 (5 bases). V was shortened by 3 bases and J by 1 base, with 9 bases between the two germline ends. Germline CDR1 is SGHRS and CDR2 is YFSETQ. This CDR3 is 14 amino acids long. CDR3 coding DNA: TGCGCCAGCAGCTCCAGGGTGCGCACAGATACGCAGTATTTT. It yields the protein CASSSRVRTDTQYF.

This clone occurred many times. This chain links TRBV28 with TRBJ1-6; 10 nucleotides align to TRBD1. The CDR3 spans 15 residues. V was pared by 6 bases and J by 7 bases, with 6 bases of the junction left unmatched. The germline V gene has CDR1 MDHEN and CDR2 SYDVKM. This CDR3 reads CASRGQGLSNSPLHF. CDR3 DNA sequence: TGTGCCAGCAGGGGACAGGGGTTGTCCAATTCACCCCTCCACTTT.

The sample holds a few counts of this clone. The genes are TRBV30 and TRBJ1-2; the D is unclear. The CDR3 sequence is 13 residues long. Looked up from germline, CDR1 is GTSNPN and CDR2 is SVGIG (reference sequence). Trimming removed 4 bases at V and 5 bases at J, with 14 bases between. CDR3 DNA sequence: TGTGCCTGGAACCGACACGTAGAGTATGGCTACACCTTC. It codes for CAWNRHVEYGYTF.

CDR3 nucleotides: TGTGCCAGCAAGGCGTCTAGCTCCTACGAGCAGTACTTC. Amino acid sequence: CASKASSSYEQYF. The V and J genes are TRBV6-1 and TRBJ2-7; D is unresolved. V was shortened by 7 bases and J by 0 bases, with 10 bases between the two germline ends. There are 13 residues in the CDR3. Germline CDR1 is MNHNS and CDR2 is SASEGT.

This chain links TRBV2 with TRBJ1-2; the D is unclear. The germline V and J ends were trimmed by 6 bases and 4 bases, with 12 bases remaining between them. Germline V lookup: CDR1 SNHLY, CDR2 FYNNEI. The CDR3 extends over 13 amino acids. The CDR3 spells CASSVRVLYGYTF. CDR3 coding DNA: TGTGCCAGCAGCGTTAGAGTCCTCTATGGCTACACCTTC.

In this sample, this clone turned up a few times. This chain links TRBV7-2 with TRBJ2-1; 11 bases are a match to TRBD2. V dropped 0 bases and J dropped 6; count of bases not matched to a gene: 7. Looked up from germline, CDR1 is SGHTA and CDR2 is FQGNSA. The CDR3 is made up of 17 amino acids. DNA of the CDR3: TGTGCCAGCAGCTTAGCTTATAGCGGGGGGGAGAGCAATGAGCAGTTCTTC. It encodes CASSLAYSGGESNEQFF.

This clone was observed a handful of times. The chain's CDR3 is CASSLGTGVEETQYF. CDR3 in DNA: TGCGCCAGCAGCTTGGGGACAGGGGTGGAAGAGACCCAGTACTTC. The chain carries TRBV5-1 and TRBJ2-5, with 9 positions matching TRBD1. The junction had 3 bases not matched to a gene; V was cut back by 0 bases and J by 3 bases. The CDR3 is made up of 15 amino acids. The germline V gene has CDR1 SGHRS and CDR2 YFSETQ.